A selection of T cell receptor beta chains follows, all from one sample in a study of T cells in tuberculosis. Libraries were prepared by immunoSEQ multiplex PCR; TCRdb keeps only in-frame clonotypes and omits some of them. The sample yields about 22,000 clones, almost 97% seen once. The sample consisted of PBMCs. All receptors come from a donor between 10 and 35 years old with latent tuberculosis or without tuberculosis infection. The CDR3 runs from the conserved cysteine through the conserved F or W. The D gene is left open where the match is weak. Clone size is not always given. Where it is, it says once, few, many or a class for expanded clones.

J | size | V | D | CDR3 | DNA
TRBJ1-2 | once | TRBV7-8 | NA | CASSSNLRQVKGYTF | TGTGCCAGCAGCTCCAACCTCCGACAGGTTAAAGGCTACACCTTC
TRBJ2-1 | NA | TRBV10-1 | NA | CASSGASGKGPRTEQFF | TGCGCCAGCAGTGGAGCCTCAGGGAAGGGGCCACGGACTGAGCAGTTCTTC
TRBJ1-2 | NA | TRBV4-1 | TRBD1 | CASRPDRGSYTF | TGCGCCAGCAGGCCCGACAGGGGTAGCTACACCTTC
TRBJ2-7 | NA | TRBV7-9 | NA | CASSIGSNEQYF | TGTGCCAGCAGCATAGGGAGCAACGAGCAGTACTTC
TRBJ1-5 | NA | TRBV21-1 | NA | CASRGRQGPSNQPQHF | TGTGCCAGCAGAGGGAGACAGGGGCCTTCAAATCAGCCCCAGCATTTT
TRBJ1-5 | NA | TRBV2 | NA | CASSDRTTLNQPQHF | TGTGCCAGCAGTGACCGAACGACTTTAAATCAGCCCCAGCATTTT
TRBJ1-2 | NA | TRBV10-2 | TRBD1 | CASSRTGKGLNGGYTF | TGCGCCAGCAGTCGGACAGGGAAGGGTCTGAACGGGGGCTACACCTTC
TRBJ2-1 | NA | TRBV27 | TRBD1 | CASSTGVASYNEQFF | TGTGCCAGCAGCACAGGGGTGGCCTCCTACAATGAGCAGTTCTTC
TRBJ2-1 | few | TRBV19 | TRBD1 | CASSSSGGDYNEQFF | TGTGCCAGTAGTTCTTCAGGGGGCGACTACAATGAGCAGTTCTTC
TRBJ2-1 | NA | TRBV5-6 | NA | CASSLDLIQKSSYNEQFF | TGTGCCAGCAGCTTGGACCTAATACAGAAAAGCTCCTACAATGAGCAGTTCTTC
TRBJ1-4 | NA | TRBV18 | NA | CASSPSSVNEKLFF | TGTGCCAGCTCACCATCATCAGTCAATGAAAAACTGTTTTTT
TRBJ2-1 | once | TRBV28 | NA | CASSLADSGPYNEQFF | TGTGCCAGCAGTTTGGCCGACAGTGGACCTTACAATGAGCAGTTCTTC
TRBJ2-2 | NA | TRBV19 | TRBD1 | CASKIQGLSTGELFF | TGTGCCAGTAAGATACAGGGGTTGAGCACCGGGGAGCTGTTTTTT
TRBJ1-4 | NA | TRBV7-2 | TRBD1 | CASSWARGVSEKLFF | TGTGCCAGCAGCTGGGCCAGGGGGGTCTCTGAAAAACTGTTTTTT
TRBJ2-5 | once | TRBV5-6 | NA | CASSSGVREETQYF | TGTGCCAGCAGCTCGGGGGTGAGAGAGGAGACCCAGTACTTC
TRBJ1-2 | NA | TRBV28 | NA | CASSLVADYGYTF | TGTGCCAGCAGTTTAGTCGCAGACTATGGCTACACCTTC
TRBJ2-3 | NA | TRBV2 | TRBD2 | CASPGRGADTQYF | TGTGCCAGTCCCGGGCGGGGGGCAGATACGCAGTATTTT
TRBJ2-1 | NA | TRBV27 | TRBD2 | CASSYSSGGSEQFF | TGTGCCAGCAGTTATTCTAGCGGGGGCTCTGAGCAGTTCTTC
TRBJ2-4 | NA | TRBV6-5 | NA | CASSPGLLGSDIQYF | TGTGCCAGCAGTCCGGGACTCCTAGGGTCGGACATTCAGTACTTC
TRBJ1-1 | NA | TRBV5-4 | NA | CALQWGGADTEAFF | TGTGCCCTCCAATGGGGGGGGGCGGACACTGAAGCTTTCTTT
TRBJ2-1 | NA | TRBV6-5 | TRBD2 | CASSYLPSGALNEQFF | TGTGCCAGCAGTTACCTACCTAGCGGAGCACTCAATGAGCAGTTCTTC
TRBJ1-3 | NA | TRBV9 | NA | CASSVMRRRLNGNTIYF | TGTGCCAGCAGCGTAATGAGGAGGAGGCTGAATGGAAACACCATATATTTT
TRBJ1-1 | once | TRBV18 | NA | CASSPGAEGTEAFF | TGTGCCAGCTCACCGGGGGCAGAAGGCACTGAAGCTTTCTTT
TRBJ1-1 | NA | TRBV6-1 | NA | CASTSSANTEAFF | TGTGCCAGCACTTCTAGCGCGAACACTGAAGCTTTCTTT
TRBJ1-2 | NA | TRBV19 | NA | CASSFGTLLLWGYTF | TGTGCCAGTAGTTTCGGGACTCTCCTATTGTGGGGCTACACCTTC
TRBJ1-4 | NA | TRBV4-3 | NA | CASSPQVGRISNEKLFF | TGCGCCAGCAGCCCCCAGGTTGGTCGGATTAGTAATGAAAAACTGTTTTTT